What follows are 24 T cell receptor beta chains derived from one specimen sequenced in a study of blood T cell repertoires in COVID-19. Sequencing was performed with immunoSEQ multiplex PCR; in TCRdb, only in-frame clones are kept and a portion is missing. This sample has some 510,000 clones; roughly 90% occur once, and the top ten carry roughly 1.9%. Sequenced: PBMCs or T cells enriched from blood (not recorded which). The receptors here all came from a woman in her thirties or forties who had recovered from COVID-19.

The chain couples TRBV5-4 to TRBJ2-7, with D maybe TRBD1 (7 bases). With 4 bases removed from V and 0 bases from J, the gap between germline ends came to 14 bases. The CDR3 has 15 amino acids. Per the germline V gene, CDR1 is SGHNT and CDR2 is YYREEE (reference sequence). In nucleotides, the CDR3 is TGTGCCAGCAGCCGCGGGACAGCCAGCTCCTACGAGCAGTACTTC. Protein sequence: CASSRGTASSYEQYF.

The chain links TRBV9 to TRBJ2-1, with D possibly TRBD1 on 5 matching bases. There are 16 residues in the CDR3. Trimming took 0 bases from V and 4 from J, leaving 14 bases between them. Germline V gene data show CDR1 as SGDLS and CDR2 as YYNGEE. CDR3 nucleotide sequence: TGTGCCAGCAGCGTAGAAGGCAGGGCACCTTACAATGAGCAGTTCTTC. Its protein is CASSVEGRAPYNEQFF.

This chain connects TRBV19 to TRBJ1-1; tentatively, D is TRBD1 (5 bases). V lost 11 bases, J lost 1 base, and 17 bases lay in between. The CDR3 is made up of 14 amino acids. From germline, CDR1 is LNHDA and CDR2 SQIVND (reference sequence). The chain's CDR3 is CAVKGPTGNTEAFF. In nucleotides, the CDR3 is TGTGCCGTTAAGGGCCCTACAGGGAACACTGAAGCTTTCTTT.

This clone was observed once. The J gene is TRBJ2-2, the V gene TRBV4-3; no definite D call. The V and J ends lost 4 bases and 6 bases respectively, with 18 bases between them. The V gene's germline CDR1 is LGHNA and CDR2 YSLEER. The length of the CDR3 is 16 residues. The CDR3 loop reads CASSRKGNTAPGELFF. The CDR3 coding sequence is TGCGCCAGCAGCCGAAAAGGCAACACAGCACCCGGGGAGCTGTTTTTT.

This clone was observed a single time. V gene TRBV7-9 combines with J gene TRBJ1-1; D is ambiguous. The length of the CDR3 is 16 residues. V was shortened by 5 bases and J by 3 bases, with 19 bases between the two germline ends. CDR1 and CDR2 from the germline V gene are SEHNR and FQNEAQ (reference sequence). In DNA form, the CDR3 reads TGTGCCAGCAGCCCCAAATGGAGCCTTCGGGACACTGAAGCTTTCTTT. This sequence encodes CASSPKWSLRDTEAFF.

The chain recombines TRBV25-1 with TRBJ2-5, with 11 bases aligning to TRBD1. The CDR3 contains 17 residues. Germline values: CDR1 MGHDK, CDR2 SYGVNS. The trim removed 8 bases at V and 5 bases at J, leaving 16 bases unmatched. As DNA, the CDR3 is TGTGCCAGCCGTGGTAATCCCGGGACAGGGGGATGGGAGACCCAGTACTTC. This encodes CASRGNPGTGGWETQYF.

The chain links TRBV24-1 to TRBJ1-1; TRBD1 agrees at 8 bases. Germline lookup yields CDR1 KGHDR and CDR2 SFDVKD. The CDR3 runs to 11 residues. V dropped 9 bases and J dropped 7; count of bases not matched to a gene: 3. CDR3 protein: CATSTGDEAFF. For the CDR3, the DNA is TGTGCCACCTCGACAGGGGATGAAGCTTTCTTT.

This clone was recorded only once. The chain joins TRBV5-4 to TRBJ1-5; D not resolved. This CDR3 is built from 13 residues. V was trimmed by 2 bases and J by 4 bases, leaving 7 bases between them. CDR1 SGHNT and CDR2 YYREEE come from the germline V gene (reference sequence). CDR3 in amino acids: CASSLGVNQPQHF. CDR3 nucleotide sequence: TGTGCCAGCAGCTTAGGAGTGAATCAGCCCCAGCATTTT.

The V and J genes are TRBV5-6 and TRBJ1-4; 11 positions agree with TRBD1. The CDR3 extends over 17 amino acids. The J segment lost 10 bases and the V segment lost 2 bases, leaving 13 bases of the junction unmatched. Germline CDR1 and CDR2: SGHDT and YYEEEE. CDR3 residues: CASSFGFLGTGGGKLFF. DNA for the CDR3: TGTGCCAGCAGCTTCGGGTTCTTAGGGACAGGGGGAGGAAAACTGTTTTTT. Full variable domain (outside the CDR3, taken from reference TRBV5-6 and TRBJ1-4): DAGVTQSPTHLIKTRGQQVTLRCSPKSGHDTVSWYQQALGQGPQFIFQYYEEEERQRGNFPDRFSGHQFPNYSSELNVNALLLGDSALYLCASSFGFLGTGGGKLFFGSGTQLSVL.

The rearrangement uses TRBV7-9 and TRBJ2-5; the D gene is possibly TRBD1 (6 bases). This CDR3 is built from 13 residues. V was cut by 6 bases and J by 4 bases, with 12 bases left in between. Germline V lookup: CDR1 SEHNR, CDR2 FQNEAQ (reference sequence). CDR3 nucleotide sequence: TGTGCCAGCAGAAACCTGGACAGAGAGACCCAGTACTTC. Its protein is CASRNLDRETQYF. Looking up the rest from reference TRBV7-9 and TRBJ2-5 gives the full variable domain: DTGVSQNPRHKITKRGQNVTFRCDPISEHNRLYWYRQTLGQGPEFLTYFQNEAQLEKSRLLSDRFSAERPKGSFSTLEIQRTEQGDSAMYLCASRNLDRETQYFGPGTRLLVL.

The rearrangement joins TRBV4-2 to TRBJ1-4, with D perhaps TRBD1 (6 bases). Germline CDR1 and CDR2: LGHNA and YNFKEQ. The CDR3 consists of 16 residues. V lost 3 bases and J lost 0, with 11 bases in between. CDR3 amino acids: CASSQGAEATNEKLFF. CDR3 bases: TGTGCCAGCAGCCAGGGGGCAGAGGCAACTAATGAAAAACTGTTTTTT.

V is TRBV2 and J is TRBJ1-5, with 9 bases that match TRBD1. Germline CDR1 and CDR2: SNHLY and FYNNEI. The junction had 10 bases not matched to a gene; V was cut back by 8 bases and J by 2 bases. This CDR3 comprises 16 residues. CDR3 amino acids: CASGVGTGRRNQPQHF. CDR3 in DNA: TGTGCCAGCGGGGTTGGGACAGGGCGTCGCAATCAGCCCCAGCATTTT.

The rearrangement joins TRBV6-2 or TRBV6-3 to TRBJ1-1, with D maybe TRBD1 (5 bases). Between the trimmed V and J ends, which lost 0 bases and 0 bases, there was a span of 14 bases. The length of the CDR3 is 17 residues. Germline V gives CDR1 MNHEY, CDR2 SVGEGT. CDR3 in DNA: TGTGCCAGCAGTTACTCCGCAGGGTCGAATTTGAACACTGAAGCTTTCTTT. The encoded protein is CASSYSAGSNLNTEAFF.

This chain joins TRBV11-2 and TRBJ2-3, with a weak D call TRBD2 (6 bases). The CDR3 totals 14 residues. Deletions cut 5 bases from V and 6 bases from J, with 15 bases between. Germline CDR1 SGHAT, CDR2 FQNNGV. CDR3 in DNA: TGTGCCAGCAGCCCGGTGCGGGGTAGGGATACGCAGTATTTT. Translated, it gives CASSPVRGRDTQYF.

This rearrangement joins TRBV7-2 to TRBJ2-3, with TRBD2 matching over 7 bases. J gave up 8 bases and V 6 bases, and 14 bases lay outside the gene matches. Germline loops: CDR1 SGHTA, CDR2 FQGNSA. This CDR3 comprises 15 residues. CDR3 bases: TGTGCCAGCAGGGAGCGGGATGCCATTGGTGGTACGCAGTATTTT. Translation: CASRERDAIGGTQYF.

The rearrangement links TRBV5-5 to TRBJ2-5; possible D gene TRBD1, 6 bases. Germline V lookup: CDR1 SGHKS, CDR2 YYEKEE (reference sequence). The CDR3 sequence is 16 residues long. Trimming removed 0 bases from V and 2 bases from J, with 14 bases in between. The CDR3 reads CASSLAGRTDQETQYF. The CDR3 DNA reads TGTGCCAGCAGCTTGGCGGGCCGGACAGATCAAGAGACCCAGTACTTC.

The chain uses TRBV3-1 (or the pseudogene TRBV3-2) and TRBJ2-1, with D uncertain. Looked up from germline, CDR1 is LGHDT and CDR2 is YNNKEL (reference sequence). This CDR3 comprises 12 residues. Trimming pared 3 bases from V and 7 bases from J, leaving 7 bases between. CDR3 DNA sequence: TGTGCCAGCAGCCAGGCATTTAATGAGCAGTTCTTC. Protein product: CASSQAFNEQFF.

The chain employs TRBV21-1 and TRBJ2-2; the table's TRBD1 call for D was not verified on the DNA. TRBV21-1 is a recognized pseudogene. The CDR3 length is 19 residues. The CDR3 loop is CASSKGTGDNVINTGELFF. The CDR3 bases are TGTGCCAGCAGCAAGGGGACAGGGGACAATGTGATTAACACCGGGGAGCTGTTTTTT.

V gene TRBV4-3 combines with J gene TRBJ2-7; a possible D gene is TRBD2 (6 bases). Germline V gene data show CDR1 as LGHNA and CDR2 as YSLEER. V was trimmed by 4 bases and J by 2 bases, leaving 15 bases between them. This CDR3 spans 15 amino acids. The CDR3, as DNA: TGCGCCAGCAGCCCCGGCATAGGAGGGACCTACGAGCAGTACTTC. Its protein product is CASSPGIGGTYEQYF.

The V gene is TRBV10-1, the J gene TRBJ2-2, with D possibly matching TRBD1 (5 bases). Germline assignment: CDR1 WNHNN and CDR2 SYGVQD (reference sequence). The CDR3 length is 14 residues. V lost 2 bases and J lost 5, with 9 bases in between. In DNA form, the CDR3 reads TGCGCCAGCAGTGAGGCCCAGGGAACCGGGGAGCTGTTTTTT. Amino acids: CASSEAQGTGELFF.

J is TRBJ2-7 and V is TRBV4-3, with a weak D call TRBD2 (5 bases). Germline assignment: CDR1 LGHNA and CDR2 YSLEER. V lost 0 bases and J lost 5, with 17 bases in between. This CDR3 comprises 16 residues. CDR3 nucleotide sequence: TGCGCCAGCAGCCAAGATTGGACGGCGAGGGCCAACGAGCAGTACTTC. This gives the protein CASSQDWTARANEQYF.

The chain is built from TRBV29-1 and TRBJ2-3, with TRBD1 matching over 7 bases. CDR3 length: 15 residues. With 4 bases clipped from V and 2 bases from J, the junction kept 9 bases outside the gene matches. From germline, CDR1 is SQVTM and CDR2 ANQGSEA. The CDR3 sequence: CSVAATGTATDTQYF. The DNA for the CDR3 is TGCAGCGTTGCCGCGACAGGGACCGCCACAGATACGCAGTATTTT.

The chain recombines TRBV15 with TRBJ2-2, with 7 positions matching TRBD1. This CDR3 region has 15 residues. Germline CDR1 LNHNV, CDR2 YYDKDF (reference sequence). The junction had 5 bases not matched to a gene; V was cut back by 3 bases and J by 4 bases. This chain's CDR3 is CATSSDRVGTGELFF. The DNA of the CDR3 is TGTGCCACCAGCAGTGACAGGGTCGGCACCGGGGAGCTGTTTTTT.

The sample holds one count of this clone. The chain is built from TRBV24-1 and TRBJ1-2; D may be TRBD1 (5 bases). V gave up 3 bases and J gave up 6 bases, with 16 bases separating them. There are 15 residues in the CDR3. Germline CDR1 is KGHDR and CDR2 is SFDVKD. In nucleotides, the CDR3 is TGTGCCACCAGTGATGGGACCCGGGGGATCGATGGCTACACCTTC. Its protein is CATSDGTRGIDGYTF.